These 16 T cell receptor beta chains were sequenced from one sample in a study of blood T cells in healthy people across ages. Combining a sample-barcoded 5' primer with a J-beta primer mix, a second PCR ran for about 7 to 12 cycles. Via MiXCR, TCRdb re-called the 5' RACE reads, giving one row per CDR3 protein. The repertoire holds hundreds of thousands of distinct CDR3 sequences, roughly 44% seen once, with under 20% in the top ten. The sample comprised blood. These TCRs come from a man in his 60s in good health.

The CDR3 reads CASSKDRGSNYGYTF. The CDR3 nucleotides read TGTGCCAGCAGCAAGGACAGGGGATCTAACTATGGCTACACCTTC. J is TRBJ1-2 and V is TRBV3-1; 9 bases align to TRBD1. Trimming cost V 5 bases and J 0 bases; bases outside gene matches: 4. The CDR3 runs to 15 residues. Per the germline V gene, CDR1 is LGHDT and CDR2 is YNNKEL (reference sequence).

This clonotype was counted once. The genes are TRBV18 and TRBJ1-5; TRBD1 matches at 10 bases. From germline, CDR1 is KGHSH and CDR2 LQKENI. The CDR3 runs 15 residues. V lost 3 bases and J lost 3; bases outside the gene matches: 2. In DNA, the CDR3 is TGTGCCAGCTCACCGGGACAGGGGACCAATCAGCCCCAGCATTTT. Protein sequence: CASSPGQGTNQPQHF.

With respect to this clonotype: Sequence at one end of the junction differs from germline and may be a read error. The chain links TRBV5-1 to TRBJ2-5; no definite D call. The CDR3 totals 11 residues. Per the germline V gene, CDR1 is SGHRS and CDR2 is YFSETQ. CDR3 loop: CASGEKETQHF. The CDR3 nucleotides are TGCGCCAGCGGCGAGAAGGAGACCCAGCACTTC.

This clonotype showed up just a few times. The rearrangement uses TRBV10-3 and TRBJ2-7; 8 bases fit TRBD1. The trim removed 4 bases at V and 2 bases at J, leaving 7 bases unmatched. CDR1 is ENHRY and CDR2 is SYGVKD in the germline V gene. The CDR3 has 15 residues. This CDR3 reads CAISGVTGGTYEQYF. The DNA of the CDR3 is TGTGCCATCAGTGGTGTAACAGGGGGAACCTACGAGCAGTACTTC.

This clonotype was seen a few times. The V and J genes are TRBV7-2 and TRBJ2-5; 10 bases map to TRBD1. The CDR3 spans 15 residues. Germline V gives CDR1 SGHTA, CDR2 FQGNSA. The ends lost 5 bases at V and 2 bases at J; junction bases unmatched: 5. CDR3 protein: CASSLWTGGQETQYF. CDR3 sequence (DNA): TGTGCCAGCAGCCTCTGGACAGGGGGACAAGAGACCCAGTACTTC.

The chain carries TRBV29-1 and TRBJ2-1, with TRBD1 as a possible D gene (5 bases). Germline V gene data show CDR1 as SQVTM and CDR2 as ANQGSEA. V was cut by 5 bases and J by 9 bases, with 17 bases left in between. The CDR3 spans 13 residues. The CDR3 reads CSVIYQGWGEQFF. For the CDR3, the DNA is TGCAGCGTTATATACCAGGGCTGGGGTGAGCAGTTCTTC.

This clonotype was seen more than once but under ten times. V and J are TRBV11-2 and TRBJ1-6; D remains unclear. Germline values: CDR1 SGHAT, CDR2 FQNNGV. CDR3 length equals 15 residues. Trimming stripped 3 bases from V and 11 bases from J, with 17 bases between. The CDR3, as DNA: TGTGCCAGCAGCTTCAAGGTTAACCTCGGGACACCCCTCCACTTT. Translated, it gives CASSFKVNLGTPLHF.

The CDR3 coding sequence is TGTGCCAGCAGTGAAGGACAGACCGGGTATGGCTACACCTTC. This codes for CASSEGQTGYGYTF. The V call is TRBV6-1, the J call TRBJ1-2; D possibly corresponds to TRBD1 (5 bases). Germline-derived CDR1 and CDR2 are MNHNS and SASEGT. This CDR3 comprises 14 residues. The V end was cut by 1 base, the J end by 5 bases, with 11 bases between.

V usage is TRBV5-6 and J usage is TRBJ2-5, with D uncertain. V lost 4 bases to trimming and J lost 7 bases, with 8 bases between them. The CDR3 length is 11 residues. CDR1 SGHDT and CDR2 YYEEEE come from the germline V gene. Here the CDR3 reads CASSDDSTQYF. The CDR3 nucleotides are TGTGCCAGCAGCGACGACTCGACCCAGTACTTC.

V is TRBV29-1 and J is TRBJ2-7; TRBD1 is a possible D gene (6 bases). The CDR3 is 12 residues long. Germline-derived CDR1 and CDR2 are SQVTM and ANQGSEA. The CDR3 loop is CSATGQAYEQYF. CDR3 bases: TGCAGTGCAACGGGACAAGCCTACGAGCAGTACTTC.

CDR3 in amino acids: CASSYSGTVYEQYF. Written as DNA, the CDR3 is TGTGCCAGCAGTTACTCGGGCACCGTTTACGAGCAGTACTTC. The chain is built from TRBV6-2 or TRBV6-3 and TRBJ2-7, with unresolved D. V lost 0 bases, J lost 4 bases, and 10 bases lay in between. CDR1 and CDR2 (germline): MNHEY, SVGEGT. The length of the CDR3 is 14 residues.

In its sample, this clonotype was seen a few times. DNA for the CDR3: TGTGCCAGCTTGGCTTTAGCCAAAAACATTCAGTACTTC. Translation gives CASLALAKNIQYF. This sequence joins TRBV6-6 and TRBJ2-4; D gene uncertain. The CDR3 runs to 13 residues. Germline V gene sequence: CDR1 MNHNY, CDR2 SVGAGI (reference sequence). Trimming took off 8 bases at V and 0 bases at J, with 8 bases between the two ends.

This sequence joins TRBV3-1 and TRBJ1-2, with D possibly being TRBD1 (5 bases). With 4 bases removed from V and 8 bases from J, the gap between germline ends came to 11 bases. CDR3 length: 12 amino acids. Germline CDR1 is LGHDT and CDR2 is YNNKEL (reference sequence). CDR3 DNA: TGTGCCAGCAGCCTTTGGGACCGAGGCTACACCTTC. It translates to CASSLWDRGYTF.

The V gene is TRBV20-1, the J gene TRBJ2-7, with D tentatively TRBD1 (6 bases). This CDR3 region has 15 residues. With 6 bases removed from V and 3 bases from J, the gap between germline ends came to 21 bases. The germline CDR1 and CDR2 sequences are DFQATT and SNEGSKA (reference sequence). The CDR3: CSAYDRSGDYYEQYF. The CDR3 bases are TGCAGTGCATATGACAGGTCAGGAGACTACTACGAGCAGTACTTC.

The chain recombines TRBV29-1 with TRBJ2-5; the D call may be TRBD1 or TRBD2 (5 bases each). Trimming stripped 4 bases from V and 11 bases from J, with 29 bases between. Looked up from germline, CDR1 is SQVTM and CDR2 is ANQGSEA. The length of the CDR3 is 16 residues. The CDR3 sequence is CSVGGGYRGSYKEQYF. For the CDR3, the DNA is TGCAGCGTTGGTGGGGGATACAGAGGCTCCTACAAGGAGCAGTACTTC.

The chain is built from TRBV5-1 and TRBJ2-7; D not certain. V shed 5 bases and J shed 7 bases, with 16 bases lying between them. Germline V lookup: CDR1 SGHRS, CDR2 YFSETQ. The CDR3 loop spans 13 amino acids. The CDR3 is CASSENSPREQYF. For the CDR3, the DNA is TGCGCCAGCAGTGAGAATTCCCCTCGGGAGCAGTACTTC.